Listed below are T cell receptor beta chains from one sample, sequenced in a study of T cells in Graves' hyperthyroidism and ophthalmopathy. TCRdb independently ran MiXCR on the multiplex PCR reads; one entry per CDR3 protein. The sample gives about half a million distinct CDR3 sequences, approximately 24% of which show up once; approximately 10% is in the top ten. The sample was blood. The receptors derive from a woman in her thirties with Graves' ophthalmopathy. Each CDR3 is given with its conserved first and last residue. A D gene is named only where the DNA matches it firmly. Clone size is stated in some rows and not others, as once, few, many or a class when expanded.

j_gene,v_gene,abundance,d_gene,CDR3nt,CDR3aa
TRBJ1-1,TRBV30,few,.,TGTGCCTGTGACGACAGGACGAACACTGAAGCTTTCTTT,CACDDRTNTEAFF
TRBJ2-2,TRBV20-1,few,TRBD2,TGCAGTGCAGGCGGGGGGGTGAACACCGGGGAGCTGTTTTTT,CSAGGGVNTGELFF
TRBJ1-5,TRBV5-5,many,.,TGTGCCAGCAGCGACCGGACCAACAATCAGCCCCAGCATTTT,CASSDRTNNQPQHF
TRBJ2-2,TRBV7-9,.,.,TGTGCCAGCAGCCCGTTCTTGGTCACCGGGGAGCTGTTTTTT,CASSPFLVTGELFF
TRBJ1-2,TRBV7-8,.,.,TGTGCCAGCAGCCAACCAGGGGATGGTGGCTACACCTTC,CASSQPGDGGYTF
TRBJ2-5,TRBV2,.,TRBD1,TGTGCCAGCCAGGCGAGGGGGCAACAGACCCAGTACTTC,CASQARGQQTQYF
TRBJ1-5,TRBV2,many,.,TGTGCCAGCAGTGCCGACGGGGGGAATCAGCCCCAGCATTTT,CASSADGGNQPQHF
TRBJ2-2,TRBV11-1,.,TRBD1,TGTGCCAGCAGCTTGGGACAGGGTTCGAACACCGGGGAGCTGTTTTTT,CASSLGQGSNTGELFF
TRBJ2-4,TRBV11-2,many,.,TGTGCCAGCAGCTTAGACGGCGAAAACATTCAGTACTTC,CASSLDGENIQYF
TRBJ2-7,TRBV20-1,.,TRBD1,TGCAGTGCCGACCCGACAGGGGGCGGCGAGCAGTACTTC,CSADPTGGGEQYF
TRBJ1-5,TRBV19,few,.,TGTGCCAGTAGCCTAGAGGACAGCCAAAATCAGCCCCAGCATTTT,CASSLEDSQNQPQHF
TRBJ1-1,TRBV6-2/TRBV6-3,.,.,TGTGCCAGCAGTTACTCGACCGGCAGCCCTGAAGCTTTCTTT,CASSYSTGSPEAFF
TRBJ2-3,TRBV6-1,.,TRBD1,TGTGCCAGCAGGCGGGACAGGGTCGCAGATACGCAGTATTTT,CASRRDRVADTQYF
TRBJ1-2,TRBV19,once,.,TGTGCCAGTAGTAACTGGGAAGGTGGCTACACCTTC,CASSNWEGGYTF
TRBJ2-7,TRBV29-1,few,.,TGCAGCGTTTCACCGAGCTCCTACGAGCAGTACTTC,CSVSPSSYEQYF
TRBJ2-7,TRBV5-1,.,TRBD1,TGCGCCAGCAGCGTTTTACCTGCGGGACAGGGGGCCGAGCAGTACTTC,CASSVLPAGQGAEQYF
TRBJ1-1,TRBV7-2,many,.,TGTGCCAGCAGCCCAACGCCGGGGCCTAAAGCTTTCTTT,CASSPTPGPKAFF
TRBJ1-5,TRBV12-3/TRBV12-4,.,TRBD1,TGTGCCAGCCGTAACCAGGGGGCAGAGAATCAGCCCCAGCATTTT,CASRNQGAENQPQHF
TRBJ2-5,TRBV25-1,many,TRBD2,TGTGCCAGCAGTACCCTAGCGGACTGGGGCGCAGAGACCCAGTACTTC,CASSTLADWGAETQYF
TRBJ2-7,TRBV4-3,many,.,TGCGCCAGCAGCCAAGATACGGATAGATACGAGCAGTACTTC,CASSQDTDRYEQYF
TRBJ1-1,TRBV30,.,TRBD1,TGTGCCTGGGCCCGACAGGGGGTCGGCACTGAAGCTTTCTTT,CAWARQGVGTEAFF
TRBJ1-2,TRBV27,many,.,TGTGCCAGCAGTTTATCCCCTCTCGGGACGGATGGCTACACCTTC,CASSLSPLGTDGYTF
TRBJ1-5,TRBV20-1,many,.,TGCAGTGCTACGGGGGGATACAGACAGCCCCAGCATTTT,CSATGGYRQPQHF
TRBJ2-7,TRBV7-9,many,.,TGTGCCAGCAGTTACCTCCCGGGGGTAAGCGACGAGCAGTACTTC,CASSYLPGVSDEQYF
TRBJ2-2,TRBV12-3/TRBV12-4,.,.,TGTGCCAGCAGCCGGTGGCAGGGACCTAACACCGGGGAGCTGTTTTTT,CASSRWQGPNTGELFF
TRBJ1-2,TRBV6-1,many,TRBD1,TGTGCCAGCAGCCAGGGACAGACAAACTATGGCTACACCTTC,CASSQGQTNYGYTF
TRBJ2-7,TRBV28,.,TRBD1,TGTGCCACCACGGGACAGGGGTACGAGCAGTACTTC,CATTGQGYEQYF
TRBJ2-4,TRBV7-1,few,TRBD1,TGTGCCAGCAGCTCACACGAACTTCCTCCGGGACAGAAACCTCTAGCCAAAAACATTCAGTACTTC,CASSSHELPPGQKPLAKNIQYF
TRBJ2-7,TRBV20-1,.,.,TGCAGTGCTATCCCAGAGGTCCTAGGACAGACCTACGAGCAGTACTTC,CSAIPEVLGQTYEQYF